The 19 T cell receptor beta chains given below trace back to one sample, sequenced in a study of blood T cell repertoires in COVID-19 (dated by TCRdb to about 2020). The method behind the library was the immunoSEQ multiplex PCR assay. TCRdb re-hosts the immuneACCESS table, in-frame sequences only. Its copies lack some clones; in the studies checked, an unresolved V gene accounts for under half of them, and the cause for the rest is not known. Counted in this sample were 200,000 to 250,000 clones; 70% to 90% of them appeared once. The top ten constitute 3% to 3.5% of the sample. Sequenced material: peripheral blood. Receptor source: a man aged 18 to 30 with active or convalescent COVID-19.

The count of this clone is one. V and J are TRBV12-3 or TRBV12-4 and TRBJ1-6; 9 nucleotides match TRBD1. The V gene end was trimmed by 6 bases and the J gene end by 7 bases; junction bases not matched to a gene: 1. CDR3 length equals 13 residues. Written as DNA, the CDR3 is TGTGCCAGCAGAGACAGGGGGAATTCACCCCTCCACTTT. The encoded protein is CASRDRGNSPLHF.

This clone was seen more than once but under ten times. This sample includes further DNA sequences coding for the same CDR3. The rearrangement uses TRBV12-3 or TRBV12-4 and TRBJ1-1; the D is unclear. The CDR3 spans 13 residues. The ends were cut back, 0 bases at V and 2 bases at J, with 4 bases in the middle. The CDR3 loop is CASSLARNTEAFF. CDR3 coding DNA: TGTGCCAGCAGTTTAGCCAGAAACACTGAAGCTTTCTTT.

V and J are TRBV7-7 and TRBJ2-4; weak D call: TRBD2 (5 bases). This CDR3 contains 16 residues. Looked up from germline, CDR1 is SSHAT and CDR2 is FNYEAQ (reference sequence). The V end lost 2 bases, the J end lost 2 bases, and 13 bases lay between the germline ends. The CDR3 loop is CASSLYKGGPKNIQYF. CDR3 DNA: TGTGCCAGCAGCTTATATAAGGGCGGGCCCAAAAACATTCAGTACTTC.

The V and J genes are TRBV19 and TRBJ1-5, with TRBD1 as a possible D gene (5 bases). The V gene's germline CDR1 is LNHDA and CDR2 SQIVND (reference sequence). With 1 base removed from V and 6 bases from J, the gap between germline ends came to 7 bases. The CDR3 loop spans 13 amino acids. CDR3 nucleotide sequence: TGTGCCAGTAGTATAGTGGGGGGTCAGCCCCAGCATTTT. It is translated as CASSIVGGQPQHF.

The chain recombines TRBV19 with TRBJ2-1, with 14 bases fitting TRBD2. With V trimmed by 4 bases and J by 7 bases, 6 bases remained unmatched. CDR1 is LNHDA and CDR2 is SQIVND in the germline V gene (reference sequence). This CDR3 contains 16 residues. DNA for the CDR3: TGTGCCAGTAGTAGGGGACTAGCGGGAGAAATAAATGAGCAGTTCTTC. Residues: CASSRGLAGEINEQFF.

CDR3 region: CASSPGYNEQFF. In DNA, the CDR3 is TGTGCCAGCAGCCCGGGTTACAATGAGCAGTTCTTC. The rearrangement joins TRBV7-9 to TRBJ2-1; D is ambiguous. Trimming took off 5 bases at V and 4 bases at J, with 6 bases between the two ends. This CDR3 is 12 amino acids long. CDR1 is SEHNR, CDR2 FQNEAQ, per germline (reference sequence). Full variable domain (rest looked up from reference TRBV7-9 and TRBJ2-1): DTGVSQNPRHKITKRGQNVTFRCDPISEHNRLYWYRQTLGQGPEFLTYFQNEAQLEKSRLLSDRFSAERPKGSFSTLEIQRTEQGDSAMYLCASSPGYNEQFFGPGTRLTVL.

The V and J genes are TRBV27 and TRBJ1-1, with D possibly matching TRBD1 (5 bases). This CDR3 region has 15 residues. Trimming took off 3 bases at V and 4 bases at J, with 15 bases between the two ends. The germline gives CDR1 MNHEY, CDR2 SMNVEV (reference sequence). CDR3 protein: CASSFGGAGGTEAFF. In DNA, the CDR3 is TGTGCCAGCAGTTTCGGAGGGGCCGGGGGCACTGAAGCTTTCTTT.

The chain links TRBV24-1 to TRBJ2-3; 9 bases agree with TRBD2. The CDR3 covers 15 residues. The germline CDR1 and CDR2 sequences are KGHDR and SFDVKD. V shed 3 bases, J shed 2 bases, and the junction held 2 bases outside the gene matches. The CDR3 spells CATSDASGITDTQYF. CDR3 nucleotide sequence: TGTGCCACCAGTGATGCTAGCGGGATCACAGATACGCAGTATTTT.

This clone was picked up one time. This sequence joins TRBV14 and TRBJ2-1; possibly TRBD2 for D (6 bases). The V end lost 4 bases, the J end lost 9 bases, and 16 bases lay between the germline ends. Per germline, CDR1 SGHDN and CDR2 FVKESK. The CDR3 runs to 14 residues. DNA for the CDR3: TGTGCCAGCAGCCCGGGACTTCCTCCCGGTGAGCAGTTCTTC. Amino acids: CASSPGLPPGEQFF.

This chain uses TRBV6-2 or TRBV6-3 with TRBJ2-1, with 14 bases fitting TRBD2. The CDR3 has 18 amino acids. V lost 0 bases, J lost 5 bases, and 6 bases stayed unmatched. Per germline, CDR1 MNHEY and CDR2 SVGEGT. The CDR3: CASSYSLPGLAGDNEQFF. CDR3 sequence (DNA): TGTGCCAGCAGTTACTCGTTACCGGGACTAGCGGGGGACAATGAGCAGTTCTTC.

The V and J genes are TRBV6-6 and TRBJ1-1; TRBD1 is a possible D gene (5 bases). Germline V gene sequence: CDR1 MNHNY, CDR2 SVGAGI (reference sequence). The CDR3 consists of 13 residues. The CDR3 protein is CAAGEVLNTEAFF. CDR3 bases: TGTGCAGCGGGGGAGGTTCTGAACACTGAAGCTTTCTTT.

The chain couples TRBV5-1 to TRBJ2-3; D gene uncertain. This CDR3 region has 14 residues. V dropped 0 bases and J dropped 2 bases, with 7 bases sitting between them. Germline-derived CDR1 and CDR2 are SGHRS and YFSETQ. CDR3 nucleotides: TGCGCCAGCAGCTTGGTTCTAGTCACAGATACGCAGTATTTT. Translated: CASSLVLVTDTQYF. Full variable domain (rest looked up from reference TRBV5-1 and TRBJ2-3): KAGVTQTPRYLIKTRGQQVTLSCSPISGHRSVSWYQQTPGQGLQFLFEYFSETQRNKGNFPGRFSGRQFSNSRSEMNVSTLELGDSALYLCASSLVLVTDTQYFGPGTRLTVL.

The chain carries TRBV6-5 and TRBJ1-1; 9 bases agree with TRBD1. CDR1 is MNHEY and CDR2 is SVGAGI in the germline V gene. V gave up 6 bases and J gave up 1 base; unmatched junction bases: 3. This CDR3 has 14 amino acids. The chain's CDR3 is CASRTTGGNTEAFF. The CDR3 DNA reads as TGTGCCAGCAGAACGACAGGGGGGAACACTGAAGCTTTCTTT.

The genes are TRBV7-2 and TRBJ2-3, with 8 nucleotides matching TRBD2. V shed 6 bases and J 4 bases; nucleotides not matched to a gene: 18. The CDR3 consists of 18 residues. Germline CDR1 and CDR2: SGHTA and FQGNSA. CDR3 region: CASSPATLAGGPADTQYF. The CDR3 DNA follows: TGTGCCAGCAGTCCCGCGACCTTGGCGGGAGGACCCGCAGATACGCAGTATTTT.

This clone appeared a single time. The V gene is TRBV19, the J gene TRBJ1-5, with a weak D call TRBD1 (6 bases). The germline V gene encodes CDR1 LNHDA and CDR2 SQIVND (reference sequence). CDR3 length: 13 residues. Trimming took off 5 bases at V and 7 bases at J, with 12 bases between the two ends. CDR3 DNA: TGTGCCAGTAGTGTCTTACAGGGCCAGCCCCAGCATTTT. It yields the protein CASSVLQGQPQHF.

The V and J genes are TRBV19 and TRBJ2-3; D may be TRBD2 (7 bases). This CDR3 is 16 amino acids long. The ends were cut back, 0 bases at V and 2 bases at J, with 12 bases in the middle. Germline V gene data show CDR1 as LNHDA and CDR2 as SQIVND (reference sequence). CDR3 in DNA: TGTGCCAGTAGTATAGACGGGCGGGGGCACACAGATACGCAGTATTTT. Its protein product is CASSIDGRGHTDTQYF.

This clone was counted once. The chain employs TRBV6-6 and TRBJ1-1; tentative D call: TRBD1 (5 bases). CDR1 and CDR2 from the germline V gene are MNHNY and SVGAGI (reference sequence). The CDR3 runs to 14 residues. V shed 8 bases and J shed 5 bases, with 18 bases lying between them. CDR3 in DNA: TGTGCCAGCGGTTTGAAGGAGGGGAGGACTGAAGCTTTCTTT. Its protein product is CASGLKEGRTEAFF.

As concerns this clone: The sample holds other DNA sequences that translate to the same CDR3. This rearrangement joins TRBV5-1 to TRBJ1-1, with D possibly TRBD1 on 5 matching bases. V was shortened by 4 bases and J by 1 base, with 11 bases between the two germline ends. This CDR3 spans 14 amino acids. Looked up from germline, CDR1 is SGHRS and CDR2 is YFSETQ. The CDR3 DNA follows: TGCGCCAGCAGCCTGATAGGGGAGAACACTGAAGCTTTCTTT. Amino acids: CASSLIGENTEAFF.

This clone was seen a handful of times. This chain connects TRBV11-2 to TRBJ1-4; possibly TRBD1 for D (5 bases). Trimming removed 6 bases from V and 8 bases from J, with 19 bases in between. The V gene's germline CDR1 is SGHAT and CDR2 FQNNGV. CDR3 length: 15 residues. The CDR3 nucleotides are TGTGCCAGCAGGGGCCTGGGCAACAGGAACGAAAAACTGTTTTTT. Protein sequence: CASRGLGNRNEKLFF.